This T cell receptor beta chain was identified in a study of OX40 agonist ivuxolimab in advanced cancers. Background on the study: Each dose-escalation patient presented with hepatocellular carcinoma, melanoma, renal cell or head and neck cancer. Males comprised around 78% of the group, whose mean age was approximately 60 years (range 23 to 79).

Remarks on this clone: Antigen specificity is unknown.

V lost 0 bases to trimming and J lost 3 bases; unmatched junction nucleotides: 12. This CDR3 region has 18 residues. The germline CDR1 and CDR2 sequences are SGHDN and FVKESK. Autoimmune disease history or systemic immunosuppression led to patients being barred. TCRdb keeps only in-frame clones here, not all; method: immunoSEQ multiplex PCR. The sample has about 150,000 clones, over 75% seen once. Broader study findings: Some patients without response likewise showed low normalized clonal expansion.

The receptor was derived from an adult with an advanced solid tumor such as melanoma, head and neck, liver or kidney cancer. The chain recombines TRBV14 with TRBJ2-5; 8 nucleotides match TRBD2. The sample in question was CD4+ or CD8+ T cells sorted from blood, obtained in a trial of the OX40 agonist ivuxolimab. The CDR3 DNA reads TGTGCCAGCAGCCAAGATTTTGGGGCTAGCGGGTGGGAAGAGACCCAGTACTTC. It yields the protein CASSQDFGASGWEETQYF. The variable domain in full, with the rest retrieved from reference TRBV14 and TRBJ2-5, is EAGVTQFPSHSVIEKGQTVTLRCDPISGHDNLYWYRRVMGKEIKFLLHFVKESKQDESGMPNNRFLAERTGGTYSTLKVQPAELEDSGVYFCASSQDFGASGWEETQYFGPGTRLLVL.